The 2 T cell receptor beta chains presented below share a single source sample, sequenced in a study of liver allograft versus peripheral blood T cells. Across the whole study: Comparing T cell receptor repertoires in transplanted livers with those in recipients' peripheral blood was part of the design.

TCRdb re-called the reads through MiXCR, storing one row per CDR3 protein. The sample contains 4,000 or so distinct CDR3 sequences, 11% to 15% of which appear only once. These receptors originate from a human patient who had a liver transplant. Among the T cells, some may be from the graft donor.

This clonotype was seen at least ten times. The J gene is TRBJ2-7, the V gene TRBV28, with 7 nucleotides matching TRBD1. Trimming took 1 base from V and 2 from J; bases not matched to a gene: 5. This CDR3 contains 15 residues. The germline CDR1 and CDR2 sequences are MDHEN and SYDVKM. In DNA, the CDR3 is TGTGCCAGCAGTTTATTGGGGCAGGGGGCCTACGAGCAGTACTTC. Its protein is CASSLLGQGAYEQYF.

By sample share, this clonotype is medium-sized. CDR3 DNA sequence: TGTGCCAGCAGTCCATCGGTCGGGAGCGGGGCCTACGAGCAGTACTTC. It yields the protein CASSPSVGSGAYEQYF. The V gene is TRBV27, the J gene TRBJ2-7; 7 bases map to TRBD2. The junction had 12 bases not matched to a gene; V was cut back by 5 bases and J by 2 bases. The length of the CDR3 is 16 residues. Germline-derived CDR1 and CDR2 are MNHEY and SMNVEV (reference sequence).